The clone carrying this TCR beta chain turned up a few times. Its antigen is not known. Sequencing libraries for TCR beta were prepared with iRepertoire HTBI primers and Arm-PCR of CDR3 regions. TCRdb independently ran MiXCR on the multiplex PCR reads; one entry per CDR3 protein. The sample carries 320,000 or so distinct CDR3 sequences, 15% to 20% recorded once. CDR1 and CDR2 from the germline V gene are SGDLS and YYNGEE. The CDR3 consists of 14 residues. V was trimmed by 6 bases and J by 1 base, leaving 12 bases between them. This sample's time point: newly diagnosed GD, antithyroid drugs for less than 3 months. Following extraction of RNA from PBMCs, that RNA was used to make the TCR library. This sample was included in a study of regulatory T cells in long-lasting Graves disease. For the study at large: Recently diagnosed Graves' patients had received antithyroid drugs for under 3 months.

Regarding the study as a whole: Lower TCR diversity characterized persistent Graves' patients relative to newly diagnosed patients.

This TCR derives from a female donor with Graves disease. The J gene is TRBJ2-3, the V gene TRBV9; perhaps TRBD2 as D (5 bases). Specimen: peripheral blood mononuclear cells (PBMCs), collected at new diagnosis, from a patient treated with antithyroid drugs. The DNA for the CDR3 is TGTGCCAGCAACCTAGTGGGAGGCACAGATACGCAGTATTTT. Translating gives CASNLVGGTDTQYF.